This T cell receptor beta chain was observed in a study of beta chain features in type 1 diabetes. Study-wide results and caveats: The naive, central memory and Treg TCRB repertoires looked more alike in patients than they did in healthy donors. Among all four CD4+ subsets, Type 1 diabetes patients had TCRB CDR3s that were moderately but significantly shorter.

The sample holds a few counts of this clone. Its antigen is unidentified. The entirety of the isolated RNA underwent reverse transcription, so expressed TCRB transcripts were sequenced. About 3.57 million reads, on average, came from each naive, central memory and regulatory T cell sample. The data were produced by immunoSEQ multiplex PCR, yet TCRdb's version contains in-frame clones alone and is incomplete. The profile shows roughly 730,000 clones, under 15% of them singletons. V lost 2 bases, J lost 1 base, and 15 bases stayed unmatched. This CDR3 contains 20 residues. CDR1 is SGHVS and CDR2 is FNYEAQ in the germline V gene.

The sequence was obtained from a man between 18 and 35 years old with type 1 diabetes. The sample comprised naive CD4+ T cells from blood. The gene calls are TRBV7-6 and TRBJ2-2, with 8 bases fitting TRBD1. The CDR3 DNA is TGTGCCAGCAGCTTATCTCGAATAGGGGACAGGCGACGGAACACCGGGGAGCTGTTTTTT. It specifies CASSLSRIGDRRRNTGELFF. Complete variable domain (other parts from reference TRBV7-6 and TRBJ2-2): GAGVSQSPRYKVTKRGQDVALRCDPISGHVSLYWYRQALGQGPEFLTYFNYEAQQDKSGLPNDRFSAERPEGSISTLTIQRTEQRDSAMYRCASSLSRIGDRRRNTGELFFGEGSRLTVL.